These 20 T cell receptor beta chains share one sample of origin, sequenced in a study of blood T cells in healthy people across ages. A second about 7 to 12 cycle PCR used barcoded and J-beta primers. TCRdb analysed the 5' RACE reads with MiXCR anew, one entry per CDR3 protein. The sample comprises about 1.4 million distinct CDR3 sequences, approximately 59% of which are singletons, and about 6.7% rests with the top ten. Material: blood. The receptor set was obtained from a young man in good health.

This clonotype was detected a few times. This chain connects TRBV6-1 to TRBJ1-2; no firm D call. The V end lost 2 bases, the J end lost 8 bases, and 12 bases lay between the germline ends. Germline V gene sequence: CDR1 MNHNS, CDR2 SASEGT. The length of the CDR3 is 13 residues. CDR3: CASSEQPGVGYTF. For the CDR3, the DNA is TGTGCCAGCAGTGAACAACCCGGGGTCGGCTACACCTTC.

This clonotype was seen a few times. The CDR3 DNA reads TGTGCCAGCAGCTTAGAGGGGGGACATGGCTACACCTTC. Encoded protein: CASSLEGGHGYTF. The chain links TRBV7-2 to TRBJ1-2, with D possibly matching TRBD1 (6 bases). This CDR3 is built from 13 residues. Trimming took 1 base from V and 6 from J, leaving 9 bases between them. Germline V CDR1 and CDR2: SGHTA, FQGNSA.

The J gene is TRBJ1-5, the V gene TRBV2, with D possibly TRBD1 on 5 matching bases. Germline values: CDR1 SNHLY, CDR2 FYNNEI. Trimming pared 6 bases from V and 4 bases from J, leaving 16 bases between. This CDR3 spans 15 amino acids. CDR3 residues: CASRELPGLNQPQHF. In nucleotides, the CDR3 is TGTGCCAGCAGGGAGCTGCCAGGGTTGAATCAGCCCCAGCATTTT.

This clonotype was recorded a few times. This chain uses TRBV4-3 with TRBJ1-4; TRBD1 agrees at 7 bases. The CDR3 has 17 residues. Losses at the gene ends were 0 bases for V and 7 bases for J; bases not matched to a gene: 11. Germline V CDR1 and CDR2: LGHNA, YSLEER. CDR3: CASSQDIQQGRFEKLFF. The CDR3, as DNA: TGCGCCAGCAGCCAAGATATACAACAGGGGCGGTTTGAAAAACTGTTTTTT.

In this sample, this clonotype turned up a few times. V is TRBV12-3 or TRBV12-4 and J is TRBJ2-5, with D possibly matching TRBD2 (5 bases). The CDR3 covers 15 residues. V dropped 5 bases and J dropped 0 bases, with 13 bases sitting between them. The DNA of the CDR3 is TGTGCCAGCAGTAACCGAGGGTTTCACCAAGAGACCCAGTACTTC. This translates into CASSNRGFHQETQYF.

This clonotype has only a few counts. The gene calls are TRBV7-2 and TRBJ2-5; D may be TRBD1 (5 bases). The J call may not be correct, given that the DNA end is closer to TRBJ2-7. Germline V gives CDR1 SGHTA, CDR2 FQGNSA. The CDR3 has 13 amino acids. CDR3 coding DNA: TGTGCCAGCAGCCATGGCGACAGTGCCGAGCAGTACTTC. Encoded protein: CASSHGDSAEQYF.

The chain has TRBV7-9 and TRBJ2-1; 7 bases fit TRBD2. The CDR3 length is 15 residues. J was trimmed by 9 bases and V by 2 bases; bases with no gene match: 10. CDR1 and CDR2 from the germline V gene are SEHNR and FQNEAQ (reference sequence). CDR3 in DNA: TGTGCCAGCAGCTTAACCAATACGGGGGGAAGTGAGCAGTTCTTC. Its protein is CASSLTNTGGSEQFF.

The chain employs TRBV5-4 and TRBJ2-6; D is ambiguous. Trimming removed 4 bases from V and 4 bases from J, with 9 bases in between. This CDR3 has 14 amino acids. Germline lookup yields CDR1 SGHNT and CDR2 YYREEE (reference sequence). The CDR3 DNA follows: TGTGCCAGCAGCCCATCCGTCGGGGCCAACGTCCTGACTTTC. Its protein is CASSPSVGANVLTF. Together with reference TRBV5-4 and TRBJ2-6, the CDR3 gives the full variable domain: ETGVTQSPTHLIKTRGQQVTLRCSSQSGHNTVSWYQQALGQGPQFIFQYYREEENGRGNFPPRFSGLQFPNYSSELNVNALELDDSALYLCASSPSVGANVLTFGAGSRLTVL.

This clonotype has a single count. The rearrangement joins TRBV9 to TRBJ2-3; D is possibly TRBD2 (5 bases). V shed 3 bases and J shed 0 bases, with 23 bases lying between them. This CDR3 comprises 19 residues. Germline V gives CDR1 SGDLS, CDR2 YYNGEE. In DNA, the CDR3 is TGTGCCAGCAGCGACAAGAGGTGGACTGGATTTACTAGCACAGATACGCAGTATTTT. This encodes CASSDKRWTGFTSTDTQYF.

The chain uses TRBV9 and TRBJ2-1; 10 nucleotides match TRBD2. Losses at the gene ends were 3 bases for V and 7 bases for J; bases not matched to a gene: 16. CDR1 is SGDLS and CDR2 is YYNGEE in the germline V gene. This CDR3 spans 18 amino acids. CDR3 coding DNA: TGTGCCAGCAGCGAGGAGGGAGAGGGACCAGCGGGAGGGAATGAGCAGTTCTTC. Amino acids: CASSEEGEGPAGGNEQFF.

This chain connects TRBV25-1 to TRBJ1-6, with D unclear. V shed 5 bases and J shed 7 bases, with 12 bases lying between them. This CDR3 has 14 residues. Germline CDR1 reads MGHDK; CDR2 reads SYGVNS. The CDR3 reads CASSTPSINSPLHF. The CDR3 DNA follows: TGTGCCAGCAGTACCCCCAGCATAAATTCACCCCTCCACTTT.

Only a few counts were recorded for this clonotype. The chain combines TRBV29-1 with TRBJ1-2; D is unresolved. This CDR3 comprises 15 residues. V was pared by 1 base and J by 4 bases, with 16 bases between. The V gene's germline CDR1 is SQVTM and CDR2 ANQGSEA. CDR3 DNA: TGCAGCGTTGAAGTTTCGGAGAGTTTTAGCTATGGCTACACCTTC. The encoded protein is CSVEVSESFSYGYTF.

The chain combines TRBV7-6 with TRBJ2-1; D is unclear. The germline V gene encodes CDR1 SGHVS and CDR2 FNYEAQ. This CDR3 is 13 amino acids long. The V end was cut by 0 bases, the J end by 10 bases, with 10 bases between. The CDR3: CASSLAGEIEQFF. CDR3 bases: TGTGCCAGCAGCTTAGCAGGTGAGATCGAGCAGTTCTTC. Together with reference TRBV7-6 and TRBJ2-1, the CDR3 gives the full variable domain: GAGVSQSPRYKVTKRGQDVALRCDPISGHVSLYWYRQALGQGPEFLTYFNYEAQQDKSGLPNDRFSAERPEGSISTLTIQRTEQRDSAMYRCASSLAGEIEQFFGPGTRLTVL.

CDR3 DNA sequence: TGTGCCAGCAGCCCTTCCGGGACTAGCGGAGAAGAGACCCAGTACTTC. Protein sequence: CASSPSGTSGEETQYF. This rearrangement joins TRBV4-2 to TRBJ2-5, with 11 bases that match TRBD2. J gave up 3 bases and V 4 bases, and 7 bases lay outside the gene matches. Germline lookup yields CDR1 LGHNA and CDR2 YNFKEQ. The CDR3 loop spans 16 amino acids.

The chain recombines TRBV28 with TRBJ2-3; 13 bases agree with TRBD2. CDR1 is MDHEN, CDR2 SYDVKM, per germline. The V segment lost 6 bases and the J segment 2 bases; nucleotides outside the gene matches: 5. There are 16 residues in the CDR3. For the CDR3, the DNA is TGTGCCAGCAGCCGGGGACTAGCGGGGACCACAGATACGCAGTATTTT. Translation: CASSRGLAGTTDTQYF.

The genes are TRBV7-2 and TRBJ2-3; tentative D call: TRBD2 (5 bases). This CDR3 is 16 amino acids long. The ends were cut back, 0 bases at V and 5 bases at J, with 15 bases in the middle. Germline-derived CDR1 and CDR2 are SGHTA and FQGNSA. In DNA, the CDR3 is TGTGCCAGCAGCTTAGCGGCTAGAGGGAGTGTAGATACGCAGTATTTT. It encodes CASSLAARGSVDTQYF.

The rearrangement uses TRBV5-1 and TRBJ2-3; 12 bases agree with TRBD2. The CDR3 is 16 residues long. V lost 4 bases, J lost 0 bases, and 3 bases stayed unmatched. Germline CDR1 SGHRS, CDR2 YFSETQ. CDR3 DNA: TGCGCCAGCAGCGGGGGACTAGCGGGCAGCACAGATACGCAGTATTTT. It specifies CASSGGLAGSTDTQYF.

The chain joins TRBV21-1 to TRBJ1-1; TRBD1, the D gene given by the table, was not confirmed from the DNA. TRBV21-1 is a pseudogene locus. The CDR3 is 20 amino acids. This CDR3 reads CASSKALRVGGAPTNTEAFF. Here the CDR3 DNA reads TGTGCCAGCAGCAAAGCGCTCAGAGTTGGGGGGGCTCCCACGAACACTGAAGCTTTCTTT.

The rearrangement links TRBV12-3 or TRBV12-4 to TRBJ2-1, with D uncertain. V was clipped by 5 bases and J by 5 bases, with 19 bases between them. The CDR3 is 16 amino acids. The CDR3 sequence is CASSPIALRLDNEQFF. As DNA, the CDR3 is TGTGCCAGCAGTCCCATAGCCCTCAGACTGGACAATGAGCAGTTCTTC.

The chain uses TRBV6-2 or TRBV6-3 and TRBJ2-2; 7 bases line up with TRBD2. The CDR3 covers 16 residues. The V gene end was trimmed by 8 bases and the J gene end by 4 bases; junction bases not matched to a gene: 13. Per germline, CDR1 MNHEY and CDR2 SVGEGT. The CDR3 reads CASASLNWGGTGELFF. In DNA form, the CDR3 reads TGTGCCAGCGCCAGCCTTAATTGGGGGGGCACCGGGGAGCTGTTTTTT.